This T cell receptor beta chain is drawn from a study of blood T cells in healthy people across ages. Study results and caveats: Using unsorted PBMCs precluded a conclusive naive versus antigen-experienced comparison. While age rose, TCR beta diversity per million T cells dropped in a roughly linear way.

Together with a sample-barcoded 5' primer, a J-beta primer mix was included in a second PCR lasting 7 to 11 cycles. Each cDNA was tagged by a template-switch adaptor containing 12 random nucleotides. TCRdb redid the calling of the 5' RACE reads with MiXCR, one entry per CDR3 protein. Of 870,000 or so distinct CDR3 sequences detected, 29% appear once; the ten largest clones hold roughly 17%. This clonotype showed up just a few times. Its antigen is still unknown. The receptor's source is an elderly woman in good health. Sequencing was performed on blood.

The CDR3 region is CASSHRPGTDNSPLHF. The DNA for the CDR3 is TGTGCCAGCAGCCACAGGCCAGGGACAGATAATTCACCCCTCCACTTT. The chain couples TRBV3-1 to TRBJ1-6, with 7 bases matching TRBD1. V dropped 3 bases and J dropped 5; count of bases not matched to a gene: 7. The CDR3 has 16 residues. Germline-derived CDR1 and CDR2 are LGHDT and YNNKEL (reference sequence).